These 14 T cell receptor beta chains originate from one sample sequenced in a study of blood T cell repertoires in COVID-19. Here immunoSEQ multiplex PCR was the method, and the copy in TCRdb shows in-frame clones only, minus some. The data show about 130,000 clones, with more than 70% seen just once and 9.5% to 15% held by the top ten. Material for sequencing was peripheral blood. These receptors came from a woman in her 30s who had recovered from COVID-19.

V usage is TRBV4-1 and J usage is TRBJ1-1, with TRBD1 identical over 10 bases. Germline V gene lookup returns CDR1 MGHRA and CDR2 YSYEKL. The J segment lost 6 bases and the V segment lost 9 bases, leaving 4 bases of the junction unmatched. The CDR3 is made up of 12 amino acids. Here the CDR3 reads CASRDRGPEAFF. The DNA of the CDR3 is TGCGCCAGTAGGGACAGGGGCCCTGAAGCTTTCTTT.

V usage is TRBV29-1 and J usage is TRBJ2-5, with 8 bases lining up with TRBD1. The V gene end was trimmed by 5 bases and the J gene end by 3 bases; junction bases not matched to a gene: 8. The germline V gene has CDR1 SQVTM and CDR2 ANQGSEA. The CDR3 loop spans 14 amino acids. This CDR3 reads CSVTLLTGEETQYF. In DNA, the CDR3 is TGCAGCGTTACCTTACTGACAGGGGAAGAGACCCAGTACTTC.

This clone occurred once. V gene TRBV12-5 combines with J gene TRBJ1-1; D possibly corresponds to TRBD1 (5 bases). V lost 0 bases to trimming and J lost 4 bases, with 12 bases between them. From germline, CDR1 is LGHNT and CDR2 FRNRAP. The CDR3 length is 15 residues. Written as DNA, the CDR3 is TGTGCTAGTGGTTTGGTCCGGGGGGAGGGCACTGAAGCTTTCTTT. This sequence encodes CASGLVRGEGTEAFF. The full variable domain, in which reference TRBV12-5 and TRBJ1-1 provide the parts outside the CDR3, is DARVTQTPRHKVTEMGQEVTMRCQPILGHNTVFWYRQTMMQGLELLAYFRNRAPLDDSGMPKDRFSAEMPDATLATLKIQPSEPRDSAVYFCASGLVRGEGTEAFFGQGTRLTVV.

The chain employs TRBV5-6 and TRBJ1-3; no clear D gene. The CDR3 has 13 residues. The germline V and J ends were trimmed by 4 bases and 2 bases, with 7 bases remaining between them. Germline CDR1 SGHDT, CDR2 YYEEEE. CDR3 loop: CASSRGPGNTIYF. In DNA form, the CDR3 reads TGTGCCAGCAGCCGCGGGCCTGGAAACACCATATATTTT. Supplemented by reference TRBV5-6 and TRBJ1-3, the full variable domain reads DAGVTQSPTHLIKTRGQQVTLRCSPKSGHDTVSWYQQALGQGPQFIFQYYEEEERQRGNFPDRFSGHQFPNYSSELNVNALLLGDSALYLCASSRGPGNTIYFGEGSWLTVV.

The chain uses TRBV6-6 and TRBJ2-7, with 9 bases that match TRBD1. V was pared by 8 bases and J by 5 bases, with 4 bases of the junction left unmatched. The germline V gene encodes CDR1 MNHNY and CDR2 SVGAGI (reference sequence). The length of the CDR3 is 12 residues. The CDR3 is CASGTGPNEQYF. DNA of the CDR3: TGTGCCAGCGGGACAGGGCCTAACGAGCAGTACTTC.

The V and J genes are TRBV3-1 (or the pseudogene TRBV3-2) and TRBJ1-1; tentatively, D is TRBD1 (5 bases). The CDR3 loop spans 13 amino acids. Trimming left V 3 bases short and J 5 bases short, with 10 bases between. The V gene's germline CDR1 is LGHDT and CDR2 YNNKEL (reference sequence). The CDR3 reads CASSHGGGTEAFF. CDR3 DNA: TGTGCCAGCAGCCATGGGGGAGGGACTGAAGCTTTCTTT.

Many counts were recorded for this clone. The CDR3 region is CASRLSILRDRDLNTEAFF. The CDR3 DNA sequence: TGCGCCAGTCGACTATCCATACTCCGGGACAGAGATTTGAACACTGAAGCTTTCTTT. The gene calls are TRBV4-1 and TRBJ1-1; TRBD1 aligns across 7 bases. CDR1 is MGHRA, CDR2 YSYEKL, per germline. Unmatched junction bases numbered 22, after V lost 9 bases and J lost 0 bases. There are 19 residues in the CDR3.

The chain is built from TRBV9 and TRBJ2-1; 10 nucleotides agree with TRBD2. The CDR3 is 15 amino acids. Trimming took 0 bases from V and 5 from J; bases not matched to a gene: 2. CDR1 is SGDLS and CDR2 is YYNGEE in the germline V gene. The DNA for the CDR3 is TGTGCCAGCAGCGTAGAAGGACTAGCGGACAATGAGCAGTTCTTC. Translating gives CASSVEGLADNEQFF. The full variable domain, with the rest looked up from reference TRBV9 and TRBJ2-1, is DSGVTQTPKHLITATGQRVTLRCSPRSGDLSVYWYQQSLDQGLQFLIQYYNGEERAKGNILERFSAQQFPDLHSELNLSSLELGDSALYFCASSVEGLADNEQFFGPGTRLTVL.

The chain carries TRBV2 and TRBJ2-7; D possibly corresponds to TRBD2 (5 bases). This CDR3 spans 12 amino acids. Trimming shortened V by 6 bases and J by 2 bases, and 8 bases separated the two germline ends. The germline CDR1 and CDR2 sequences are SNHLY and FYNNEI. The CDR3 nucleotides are TGTGCCAGCAGCCTAGCACCCTACGAGCAGTACTTC. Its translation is CASSLAPYEQYF.

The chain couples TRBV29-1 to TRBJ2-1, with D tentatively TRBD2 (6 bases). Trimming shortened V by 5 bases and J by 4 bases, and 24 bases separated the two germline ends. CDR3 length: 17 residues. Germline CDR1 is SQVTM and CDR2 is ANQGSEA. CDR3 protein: CSVPIGRATRGYNEQFF. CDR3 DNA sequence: TGCAGCGTTCCTATAGGGCGGGCCACCCGGGGGTACAATGAGCAGTTCTTC.

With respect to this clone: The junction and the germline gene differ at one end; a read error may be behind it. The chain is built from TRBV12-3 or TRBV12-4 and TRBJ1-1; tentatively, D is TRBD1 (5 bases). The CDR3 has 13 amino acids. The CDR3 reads CAGRAGWITEAFF. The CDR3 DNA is TGTGCCGGCAGGGCCGGGTGGATCACTGAAGCTTTCTTT.

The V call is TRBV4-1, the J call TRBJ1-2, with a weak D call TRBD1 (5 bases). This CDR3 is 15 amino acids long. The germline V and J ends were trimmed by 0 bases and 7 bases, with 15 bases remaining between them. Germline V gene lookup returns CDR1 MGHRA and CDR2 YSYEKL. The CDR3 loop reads CASSQEWGGVSGYTF. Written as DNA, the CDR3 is TGCGCCAGCAGCCAAGAATGGGGGGGGGTGAGTGGCTACACCTTC.

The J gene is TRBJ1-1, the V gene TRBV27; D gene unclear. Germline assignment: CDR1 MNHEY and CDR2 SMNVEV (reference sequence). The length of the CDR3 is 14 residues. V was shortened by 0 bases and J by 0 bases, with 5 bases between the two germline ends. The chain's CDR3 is CASSLSLLNTEAFF. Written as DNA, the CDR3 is TGTGCCAGCAGTTTATCACTCCTGAACACTGAAGCTTTCTTT.

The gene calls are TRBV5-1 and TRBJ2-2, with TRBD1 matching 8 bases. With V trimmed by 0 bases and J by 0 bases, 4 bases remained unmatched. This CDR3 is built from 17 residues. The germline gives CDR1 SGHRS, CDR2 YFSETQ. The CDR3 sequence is CASSLGDRRSNTGELFF. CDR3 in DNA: TGCGCCAGCAGCTTGGGGGACAGGCGATCGAACACCGGGGAGCTGTTTTTT. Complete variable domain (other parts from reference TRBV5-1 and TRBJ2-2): KAGVTQTPRYLIKTRGQQVTLSCSPISGHRSVSWYQQTPGQGLQFLFEYFSETQRNKGNFPGRFSGRQFSNSRSEMNVSTLELGDSALYLCASSLGDRRSNTGELFFGEGSRLTVL.